A single sample is the source of the 18 T cell receptor beta chains below, sequenced in a study of control samples from healthy donors and cancer patients. Here immunoSEQ multiplex PCR was the method, and the copy in TCRdb shows in-frame clones only, minus some. Counted here are 93,000 or so clones, around 89% occurring once; the ten biggest clones make up approximately 20%. Sequencing input: PBMCs. The receptors derive from a man aged 60 to 75 with lung cancer.

This clone was found a few times. The chain employs TRBV10-2 and TRBJ2-7; no firm D call. CDR3 length equals 15 residues. V gave up 2 bases and J gave up 0 bases, with 11 bases separating them. Germline values: CDR1 WSHSY, CDR2 SAAADI. CDR3 sequence: CASSEQAGSSYEQYF. DNA of the CDR3: TGCGCCAGCAGTGAGCAGGCAGGAAGCTCCTACGAGCAGTACTTC.

The chain joins TRBV5-1 to TRBJ2-3; TRBD1 agrees at 11 bases. Germline values: CDR1 SGHRS, CDR2 YFSETQ. Trimming cost V 1 base and J 2 bases; bases outside gene matches: 3. CDR3 length: 16 residues. The CDR3 nucleotides are TGCGCCAGCAGCTTGTTGGGACAGGGGGTCACAGATACGCAGTATTTT. Translating gives CASSLLGQGVTDTQYF.

V usage is TRBV7-9 and J usage is TRBJ1-3; D gene unclear. The ends were cut back, 1 base at V and 4 bases at J, with 8 bases in the middle. The CDR3 is 14 residues long. In germline, CDR1 is SEHNR, CDR2 FQNEAQ (reference sequence). The CDR3 DNA reads as TGTGCCAGCAGCTTAGAAGGAGGAGGAAACACCATATATTTT. This translates into CASSLEGGGNTIYF.

The J gene is TRBJ1-2, the V gene TRBV12-3 or TRBV12-4; D is perhaps TRBD1 (6 bases). This CDR3 spans 13 amino acids. The germline V and J ends were trimmed by 5 bases and 5 bases, with 12 bases remaining between them. This chain's CDR3 is CASSLQGLYGYTF. The CDR3 DNA reads TGTGCCAGCAGTCTACAGGGCTTATATGGCTACACCTTC.

This chain connects TRBV14 to TRBJ1-6, with TRBD1 identical over 9 bases. Looked up from germline, CDR1 is SGHDN and CDR2 is FVKESK. V trimming: 4 bases; J trimming: 7 bases; junction bases outside the gene matches: 5. The CDR3 extends over 15 amino acids. DNA of the CDR3: TGTGCCAGCAGCCCGGGACAGGGTAGCAATTCACCCCTCCACTTT. Translation: CASSPGQGSNSPLHF.

This clone has only a few counts. The CDR3: CASSQAVWQPQHF. For the CDR3, the DNA is TGCGCCAGCAGCCAAGCGGTCTGGCAGCCCCAGCATTTT. The chain employs TRBV4-1 and TRBJ1-5; no firm D call. The CDR3 sequence is 13 residues long. The V end lost 1 base, the J end lost 7 bases, and 8 bases lay between the germline ends. Germline loops: CDR1 MGHRA, CDR2 YSYEKL.

The rearrangement uses TRBV3-1 (or the pseudogene TRBV3-2) and TRBJ2-5; D not resolved. V lost 4 bases, J lost 2 bases, and 8 bases lay in between. The CDR3 is 13 residues long. Germline V CDR1 and CDR2: LGHDT, YNNKEL (reference sequence). The CDR3 nucleotides are TGTGCCAGCAGCCGAACCTTGCAAGAGACCCAGTACTTC. Translation gives CASSRTLQETQYF.

The rearrangement joins TRBV6-5 to TRBJ2-3, with 7 bases aligning to TRBD1. The length of the CDR3 is 14 residues. Trimming cost V 7 bases and J 5 bases; bases outside gene matches: 9. In germline, CDR1 is MNHEY, CDR2 SVGAGI. The CDR3 sequence: CASNLQGHGDTQYF. DNA of the CDR3: TGTGCCAGCAATCTACAGGGGCATGGAGATACGCAGTATTTT.

The chain is built from TRBV11-2 and TRBJ2-7; D gene ambiguous. Looked up from germline, CDR1 is SGHAT and CDR2 is FQNNGV. The CDR3 runs 13 residues. The germline V and J ends were trimmed by 1 base and 3 bases, with 7 bases remaining between them. CDR3 nucleotide sequence: TGTGCCAGCAGCTTAGCACTCAACTACGAGCAGTACTTC. Amino acid sequence: CASSLALNYEQYF. Filled out from reference TRBV11-2 and TRBJ2-7, the complete variable domain reads EAGVAQSPRYKIIEKRQSVAFWCNPISGHATLYWYQQILGQGPKLLIQFQNNGVVDDSQLPKDRFSAERLKGVDSTLKIQPAKLEDSAVYLCASSLALNYEQYFGPGTRLTVT.

This clone was found once. V and J are TRBV6-5 and TRBJ2-2, with 7 bases identical to TRBD2. This CDR3 region has 15 residues. V was pared by 10 bases and J by 4 bases, with 12 bases of the junction left unmatched. Germline V lookup: CDR1 MNHEY, CDR2 SVGAGI. The DNA of the CDR3 is TGTGCCACCTGGGGAGGGTTCGAGGGCACCGGGGAGCTGTTTTTT. Its translation is CATWGGFEGTGELFF.

The V call is TRBV11-2, the J call TRBJ1-5; D is undetermined. The germline gives CDR1 SGHAT, CDR2 FQNNGV. Trimming removed 5 bases from V and 6 bases from J, with 11 bases in between. The CDR3 is 13 amino acids. This chain's CDR3 is CASSPGRGQPQHF. The CDR3 region has the DNA TGTGCCAGCAGCCCTGGACGGGGTCAGCCCCAGCATTTT.

The chain carries TRBV6-2 or TRBV6-3 and TRBJ1-1, with D possibly matching TRBD1 (6 bases). The germline V gene has CDR1 MNHEY and CDR2 SVGEGT. Trimming stripped 0 bases from V and 4 bases from J, with 6 bases between. The CDR3 is made up of 13 amino acids. As DNA, the CDR3 is TGTGCCAGCAGTTACTCAGGGGGCACTGAAGCTTTCTTT. Its translation: CASSYSGGTEAFF.

The chain combines TRBV10-1 with TRBJ1-2; D not resolved. Germline V gene data show CDR1 as WNHNN and CDR2 as SYGVQD (reference sequence). Trimming removed 2 bases from V and 3 bases from J, with 10 bases in between. The CDR3 extends over 14 amino acids. The CDR3 nucleotides are TGCGCCAGCAGTGAGCGGCGGGAGGACTATGGCTACACCTTC. Amino acid sequence: CASSERREDYGYTF.

The table lists this clone with a few counts. The V call is TRBV24-1, the J call TRBJ2-6; TRBD1 aligns across 9 bases. V gave up 4 bases and J gave up 3 bases; unmatched junction bases: 9. Germline CDR1 is KGHDR and CDR2 is SFDVKD. The CDR3 contains 18 residues. CDR3 protein: CATSEVTGTGHGANVLTF. DNA of the CDR3: TGTGCCACCAGTGAAGTGACCGGGACAGGGCATGGGGCCAACGTCCTGACTTTC.

The chain employs TRBV30 and TRBJ1-6; possible D gene TRBD1, 6 bases. Looked up from germline, CDR1 is GTSNPN and CDR2 is SVGIG (reference sequence). CDR3 length equals 12 residues. V gave up 4 bases and J gave up 14 bases, with 15 bases separating them. CDR3 region: CAWKDRGPTLHF. The CDR3 DNA follows: TGTGCCTGGAAGGACAGAGGCCCAACCCTCCACTTT. Drawing the rest from reference TRBV30 and TRBJ1-6, the complete variable domain is SQTIHQWPATLVQPVGSPLSLECTVEGTSNPNLYWYRQAAGRGLQLLFYSVGIGQISSEVPQNLSASRPQDRQFILSSKKLLLSDSGFYLCAWKDRGPTLHFGNGTRLTVT.

This rearrangement joins TRBV7-9 to TRBJ1-3; 7 bases line up with TRBD1. CDR1 and CDR2 (germline): SEHNR, FQNEAQ (reference sequence). This CDR3 spans 17 amino acids. J was trimmed by 4 bases and V by 1 base; bases with no gene match: 10. The CDR3 region has the DNA TGTGCCAGCAGCTTAGGAGGGGGCAGATCGCGCGGAAACACCATATATTTT. Translation: CASSLGGGRSRGNTIYF. The variable domain in full, with the rest retrieved from reference TRBV7-9 and TRBJ1-3, is DTGVSQNPRHKITKRGQNVTFRCDPISEHNRLYWYRQTLGQGPEFLTYFQNEAQLEKSRLLSDRFSAERPKGSFSTLEIQRTEQGDSAMYLCASSLGGGRSRGNTIYFGEGSWLTVV.

V and J are TRBV7-2 and TRBJ1-1; D is unclear. This CDR3 region has 11 residues. V lost 8 bases to trimming and J lost 1 base, with 5 bases between them. CDR1 is SGHTA, CDR2 FQGNSA, per germline. The CDR3 sequence is CASGRNTEAFF. As DNA, the CDR3 is TGTGCCAGCGGACGGAACACTGAAGCTTTCTTT.

The rearrangement uses TRBV5-1 and TRBJ2-2, with a tentative D call TRBD1 (6 bases). Trimming took off 0 bases at V and 4 bases at J, with 7 bases between the two ends. The CDR3 contains 14 residues. CDR1 is SGHRS, CDR2 YFSETQ, per germline. The CDR3 DNA reads TGCGCCAGCAGCTTGGCCAGGGGCACCGGGGAGCTGTTTTTT. Protein sequence: CASSLARGTGELFF. Combining the CDR3 with reference TRBV5-1 and TRBJ2-2 gives the whole variable domain KAGVTQTPRYLIKTRGQQVTLSCSPISGHRSVSWYQQTPGQGLQFLFEYFSETQRNKGNFPGRFSGRQFSNSRSEMNVSTLELGDSALYLCASSLARGTGELFFGEGSRLTVL.